The 26 T cell receptor beta chains listed next were all sequenced from one sample in a study of shared clonotypes between healthy human individuals. Produced via immunoSEQ multiplex PCR; TCRdb's table is partial and in-frame only. The repertoire has roughly 1 million clones, about 74% of them found once; the top ten carry about 1.5%. The sequenced material came from memory CD4+ T cells sorted from blood. Indicated subset: CD45RA-negative fraction. The receptors stem from a man aged 18 to 29 in good health.

The V and J genes are TRBV9 and TRBJ2-1; possible D gene TRBD1, 7 bases. The CDR3 totals 15 residues. V lost 1 base and J 3 bases, leaving 11 bases between the germline ends. CDR1 and CDR2 from the germline V gene are SGDLS and YYNGEE. CDR3 nucleotide sequence: TGTGCCAGCAGCGTACAGGGGGACTTCTACAATGAGCAGTTCTTC. Translation: CASSVQGDFYNEQFF.

The chain employs TRBV10-2 and TRBJ2-7; D call uncertain. Per the germline V gene, CDR1 is WSHSY and CDR2 is SAAADI. V dropped 3 bases and J dropped 3 bases, with 9 bases sitting between them. The CDR3 extends over 13 amino acids. The DNA of the CDR3 is TGCGCCAGCAGTGATGGCAGATTCTACGAGCAGTACTTC. This sequence encodes CASSDGRFYEQYF.

The chain combines TRBV10-3 with TRBJ1-6; tentative D call: TRBD1 (5 bases). The CDR3 is 15 amino acids. The V gene's germline CDR1 is ENHRY and CDR2 SYGVKD. V was cut by 7 bases and J by 3 bases, with 13 bases left in between. The CDR3 is CAIKMETDYNSPLHF. DNA of the CDR3: TGTGCCATCAAGATGGAGACAGACTATAATTCACCCCTCCACTTT.

The chain employs TRBV9 and TRBJ2-6; 7 bases are a match to TRBD1. After removal of 1 base from V and 4 bases from J, the junction contained 5 bases not matched to a gene. CDR3 length: 16 amino acids. Germline loops: CDR1 SGDLS, CDR2 YYNGEE. This CDR3 is CASSVLGQAGANVLTF. The CDR3 nucleotides are TGTGCCAGCAGCGTACTTGGACAGGCCGGGGCCAACGTCCTGACTTTC.

V is TRBV4-1 and J is TRBJ2-7, with D tentatively TRBD2 (5 bases). CDR3 length equals 14 residues. Trimming left V 0 bases short and J 2 bases short, with 8 bases between. CDR1 and CDR2 (germline): MGHRA, YSYEKL. The CDR3 DNA is TGCGCCAGCAGCCAAGAGACGGGAACCTACGAGCAGTACTTC. The encoded protein is CASSQETGTYEQYF.

The gene calls are TRBV11-2 and TRBJ2-7; D is uncertain. The germline V and J ends were trimmed by 5 bases and 6 bases, with 14 bases remaining between them. The CDR3 length is 13 residues. Looked up from germline, CDR1 is SGHAT and CDR2 is FQNNGV. CDR3 nucleotides: TGTGCCAGCAGCCCTGGGGTGGCCAGCGAGCAGTACTTC. It codes for CASSPGVASEQYF. The complete variable domain, with remaining parts taken from reference TRBV11-2 and TRBJ2-7, reads EAGVAQSPRYKIIEKRQSVAFWCNPISGHATLYWYQQILGQGPKLLIQFQNNGVVDDSQLPKDRFSAERLKGVDSTLKIQPAKLEDSAVYLCASSPGVASEQYFGPGTRLTVT.

V and J are TRBV29-1 and TRBJ1-1, with a weak D call TRBD1 (5 bases). This CDR3 is 11 amino acids long. Germline-derived CDR1 and CDR2 are SQVTM and ANQGSEA. Trimming left V 6 bases short and J 4 bases short, with 9 bases between. Here the CDR3 reads CSVGGGTEAFF. The CDR3 DNA reads TGCAGCGTCGGGGGGGGCACTGAAGCTTTCTTT.

The sample holds one count of this clone. This chain joins TRBV11-2 and TRBJ1-6; D not resolved. Trimming stripped 1 base from V and 0 bases from J, with 16 bases between. The CDR3 spans 19 residues. In germline, CDR1 is SGHAT, CDR2 FQNNGV. The CDR3 is CASSLALTGSSSYNSPLHF. DNA of the CDR3: TGTGCCAGCAGCTTAGCCCTTACGGGATCAAGCTCCTATAATTCACCCCTCCACTTT.

This chain joins TRBV21-1 and TRBJ1-1; TRBD1 was called by the table and not checked on the DNA. TRBV21-1 is designated a pseudogene. The CDR3 totals 14 residues. Here the CDR3 reads CASPNRHRGRGAFF. CDR3 coding DNA: TGTGCCAGCCCAAACCGACACAGGGGACGCGGAGCTTTCTTT.

The genes are TRBV7-2 and TRBJ1-2; 8 positions match TRBD1. J was trimmed by 0 bases and V by 4 bases; bases with no gene match: 4. This CDR3 comprises 15 residues. Germline values: CDR1 SGHTA, CDR2 FQGNSA. CDR3 amino acids: CASSSRQGTNYGYTF. In DNA, the CDR3 is TGTGCCAGCAGCTCCCGACAGGGGACTAACTATGGCTACACCTTC.

This CDR3 is CASSLGGGAYNEQFF. CDR3 bases: TGTGCCAGCAGCTTAGGCGGGGGGGCCTACAATGAGCAGTTCTTC. The V gene is TRBV7-2, the J gene TRBJ2-1; 9 positions agree with TRBD2. V lost 1 base and J lost 2; bases outside the gene matches: 0. The CDR3 has 15 amino acids. Germline V CDR1 and CDR2: SGHTA, FQGNSA.

About this clone itself: The same CDR3 can be traced to other DNA sequences in this sample. The V gene is TRBV5-1, the J gene TRBJ2-3; 8 positions match TRBD2. Germline V gives CDR1 SGHRS, CDR2 YFSETQ. With 1 base clipped from V and 4 bases from J, the junction kept 2 bases outside the gene matches. The CDR3 sequence is 14 residues long. The CDR3 DNA reads TGCGCCAGCAGCTTGTCAGCGGGAGCAGATACGCAGTATTTT. Amino acids: CASSLSAGADTQYF.

This rearrangement joins TRBV10-2 to TRBJ2-2; 7 bases line up with TRBD1. V gave up 6 bases and J gave up 4 bases; unmatched junction bases: 8. Germline lookup yields CDR1 WSHSY and CDR2 SAAADI. The CDR3 sequence is 15 residues long. The CDR3 nucleotides read TGCGCCAGCAGGCCCGACAGGGTGGGCACCGGGGAGCTGTTTTTT. It translates to CASRPDRVGTGELFF.

The chain recombines TRBV29-1 with TRBJ1-2; D might be TRBD1 (5 bases). The CDR3 covers 11 residues. Germline-derived CDR1 and CDR2 are SQVTM and ANQGSEA. V lost 1 base, J lost 14 bases, and 14 bases lay in between. The CDR3 DNA is TGCAGCGTTGAAGTTTTGGGGGTCGGGACCTTC. Its protein is CSVEVLGVGTF.

The chain combines TRBV10-3 with TRBJ2-3; 11 bases line up with TRBD1. The germline V gene has CDR1 ENHRY and CDR2 SYGVKD. V dropped 3 bases and J dropped 0; count of bases not matched to a gene: 5. CDR3 size: 17 residues. CDR3 DNA sequence: TGTGCCATCAGTGAAAAGGGACAGGGGGTCAGCACAGATACGCAGTATTTT. Amino acids: CAISEKGQGVSTDTQYF.

The chain couples TRBV11-2 to TRBJ2-7; D gene unclear. This CDR3 contains 14 residues. Germline V gives CDR1 SGHAT, CDR2 FQNNGV. The V end lost 6 bases, the J end lost 3 bases, and 15 bases lay between the germline ends. Written as DNA, the CDR3 is TGTGCCAGCAGTTTAAACCCAGGATTCTACGAGCAGTACTTC. This sequence encodes CASSLNPGFYEQYF.

DNA of the CDR3: TGTGCCAGCAGCCAAGAGGCGGGAGGGCTCTCCTACGAGCAGTACTTC. Translation gives CASSQEAGGLSYEQYF. The rearrangement links TRBV4-2 to TRBJ2-5; 9 positions agree with TRBD2. The J call may be mistaken, given a closer DNA end match to TRBJ2-7. The CDR3 has 16 residues. The germline CDR1 and CDR2 sequences are LGHNA and YNFKEQ.

Only a few counts were recorded for this clone. Distinct nucleotide sequences in the sample also encode this CDR3. The chain joins TRBV30 to TRBJ1-4; no clear D gene. Trimming removed 2 bases from V and 5 bases from J, with 3 bases in between. The CDR3 has 11 residues. CDR1 is GTSNPN, CDR2 SVGIG, per germline (reference sequence). The CDR3 spells CAWSINEKLFF. In nucleotides, the CDR3 is TGTGCCTGGAGTATAAATGAAAAACTGTTTTTT.

The J gene is TRBJ1-1, the V gene TRBV30; D is possibly TRBD1 (5 bases). CDR1 and CDR2 from the germline V gene are GTSNPN and SVGIG (reference sequence). This CDR3 contains 10 residues. Between the trimmed V and J ends, which lost 5 bases and 7 bases, there was a span of 8 bases. In DNA, the CDR3 is TGTGCCTGGGGGGCCCGTGAAGCTTTCTTT. It yields the protein CAWGAREAFF.

In the case of this clone: Other DNA variants within this sample encode the same CDR3. This chain connects TRBV7-2 to TRBJ2-7; no clear D. Between the trimmed V and J ends, which lost 1 base and 1 base, there was a span of 8 bases. There are 14 residues in the CDR3. CDR1 and CDR2 from the germline V gene are SGHTA and FQGNSA. The CDR3 region has the DNA TGTGCCAGCAGCTTAGGAGGCAGGTCCTACGAGCAGTACTTC. As protein: CASSLGGRSYEQYF.

The V and J genes are TRBV4-2 and TRBJ2-7; 13 bases fit TRBD2. Germline V CDR1 and CDR2: LGHNA, YNFKEQ. This CDR3 is 18 amino acids long. The J segment lost 0 bases and the V segment lost 4 bases, leaving 9 bases of the junction unmatched. CDR3 loop: CASSPRGLAGARSYEQYF. CDR3 DNA sequence: TGTGCCAGCAGCCCAAGAGGACTAGCGGGGGCTCGCTCCTACGAGCAGTACTTC.

The count of this clone is one. The J gene is TRBJ2-5, the V gene TRBV11-2; a weak D match, TRBD2 (5 bases). V was trimmed by 3 bases and J by 4 bases, leaving 12 bases between them. Germline values: CDR1 SGHAT, CDR2 FQNNGV. This CDR3 region has 14 residues. This chain's CDR3 is CASSLSWAGETQYF. In nucleotides, the CDR3 is TGTGCCAGCAGCTTGAGTTGGGCGGGAGAGACCCAGTACTTC.

The chain combines TRBV6-4 with TRBJ1-1; 9 nucleotides align to TRBD1. After removal of 8 bases from V and 3 bases from J, the junction contained 1 base not matched to a gene. This CDR3 spans 12 amino acids. Germline V gene data show CDR1 as MRHNA and CDR2 as SNTAGT. In DNA, the CDR3 is TGTGCCAGCGGGGACAGGGACACTGAAGCTTTCTTT. Protein: CASGDRDTEAFF.

V usage is TRBV5-6 and J usage is TRBJ1-2; TRBD1 matches 7 bases. Germline loops: CDR1 SGHDT, CDR2 YYEEEE. This CDR3 is built from 12 residues. The V and J ends lost 7 bases and 12 bases, in that order; junction bases with no gene match: 12. CDR3: CASGRDQTGNTF. In DNA, the CDR3 is TGTGCCAGCGGCCGAGACCAGACAGGGAACACCTTC.

CDR3 sequence (DNA): TGCGCCAGCAGTGTGGACAGGGTAGGGGCCAACGTCCTGACTTTC. Its protein product is CASSVDRVGANVLTF. J is TRBJ2-6 and V is TRBV10-2; TRBD1 matches at 8 bases. Trimming cost V 4 bases and J 4 bases; bases outside gene matches: 3. The CDR3 is 15 amino acids. Looked up from germline, CDR1 is WSHSY and CDR2 is SAAADI.

This clone was observed a single time. This rearrangement joins TRBV11-2 to TRBJ2-3, with D possibly called TRBD1 or TRBD2 (5 bases each). The CDR3 length is 15 residues. V was clipped by 6 bases and J by 0 bases, with 13 bases between them. CDR1 SGHAT and CDR2 FQNNGV come from the germline V gene. The CDR3 DNA reads TGTGCCAGCAGGGCCTGGGGGTCTAGCACAGATACGCAGTATTTT. Encoded protein: CASRAWGSSTDTQYF. Full variable domain (missing parts from reference TRBV11-2 and TRBJ2-3): EAGVAQSPRYKIIEKRQSVAFWCNPISGHATLYWYQQILGQGPKLLIQFQNNGVVDDSQLPKDRFSAERLKGVDSTLKIQPAKLEDSAVYLCASRAWGSSTDTQYFGPGTRLTVL.